These 14 T cell receptor beta chains were all obtained from the same sample, sequenced in a study of T cells in Graves' hyperthyroidism and ophthalmopathy. RNA transcripts yielded amplified TCR beta CDR3 regions. The TCR CDR3 first-round RT-PCR relied on the HTBI primer set. MiXCR, run by TCRdb on the multiplex PCR reads, gives a single entry per CDR3 protein. Among around 600,000 distinct CDR3 sequences, approximately 15% were seen once, and the ten largest hold about 12%. Sequences were obtained from blood. The source of these receptors is a woman between 50 and 59 years old with Graves' ophthalmopathy.

This sequence joins TRBV20-1 and TRBJ2-1; D is perhaps TRBD1 (6 bases). Germline CDR1 is DFQATT and CDR2 is SNEGSKA (reference sequence). The length of the CDR3 is 16 residues. Trimming stripped 2 bases from V and 3 bases from J, with 17 bases between. CDR3 sequence (DNA): TGCAGTGCTAGACACGACCTGGGACACCTCTACAATGAGCAGTTCTTC. Translating it yields CSARHDLGHLYNEQFF.

This clonotype was seen repeatedly, ten times or more. DNA for the CDR3: TGCGCCAGCAGCTGGGGGGCCCCTGGACCGAACACCGGGGAGCTGTTTTTT. Encoded protein: CASSWGAPGPNTGELFF. V gene TRBV5-1 combines with J gene TRBJ2-2; D tentatively reads TRBD1 or TRBD2 (6 bases each). The V end was cut by 3 bases, the J end by 0 bases, with 15 bases between. Germline-derived CDR1 and CDR2 are SGHRS and YFSETQ. This CDR3 is built from 17 residues.

The V and J genes are TRBV13 and TRBJ1-4, with D uncertain. The germline V gene has CDR1 PRHDT and CDR2 FYEKMQ (reference sequence). Trimming took 3 bases from V and 7 from J, leaving 12 bases between them. CDR3 length: 14 amino acids. The CDR3 reads CASSFGRASEKLFF. DNA for the CDR3: TGTGCCAGCAGCTTCGGCAGAGCGTCTGAAAAACTGTTTTTT.

This rearrangement joins TRBV4-3 to TRBJ1-1; 9 nucleotides agree with TRBD1. Germline V lookup: CDR1 LGHNA, CDR2 YSLEER. CDR3 size: 16 residues. Losses at the gene ends were 0 bases for V and 7 bases for J; bases not matched to a gene: 9. CDR3 region: CASSQDAAGQGGEAFF. In DNA, the CDR3 is TGCGCCAGCAGCCAAGACGCTGCGGGACAGGGAGGTGAAGCTTTCTTT.

The sample holds many counts of this clonotype. The rearrangement joins TRBV5-1 to TRBJ1-3, with 7 bases lining up with TRBD1. V lost 2 bases, J lost 1 base, and 6 bases stayed unmatched. CDR1 and CDR2 from the germline V gene are SGHRS and YFSETQ. The CDR3 runs 16 residues. This CDR3 is CASSLGDSGSGNTIYF. CDR3 DNA: TGCGCCAGCAGCTTAGGGGACAGCGGTTCTGGAAACACCATATATTTT.

This clonotype was seen only a few times. The chain employs TRBV6-5 and TRBJ2-5, with 12 positions matching TRBD2. Per the germline V gene, CDR1 is MNHEY and CDR2 is SVGAGI. The CDR3 length is 16 residues. The ends lost 4 bases at V and 5 bases at J; junction bases unmatched: 8. CDR3 residues: CASSSLAGGPGETQYF. CDR3 in DNA: TGTGCCAGCAGTTCCCTAGCGGGAGGGCCGGGGGAGACCCAGTACTTC.

This chain joins TRBV20-1 and TRBJ2-5; TRBD1 agrees at 8 bases. There are 14 residues in the CDR3. CDR1 is DFQATT and CDR2 is SNEGSKA in the germline V gene (reference sequence). V lost 0 bases, J lost 4 bases, and 4 bases stayed unmatched. The CDR3, as DNA: TGCAGTGCTAGAGATTCAGGGGGCTCAGAGACCCAGTACTTC. The encoded protein is CSARDSGGSETQYF.

This clonotype has more than one count but fewer than ten. V is TRBV29-1 and J is TRBJ2-1; 9 bases are a match to TRBD1. CDR3 size: 13 residues. The germline CDR1 and CDR2 sequences are SQVTM and ANQGSEA. V shed 5 bases and J 8 bases; nucleotides not matched to a gene: 7. Written as DNA, the CDR3 is TGCAGCGTTCCACGACAGGGGGGTTATGAGCAGTTCTTC. It encodes CSVPRQGGYEQFF.

The V call is TRBV24-1, the J call TRBJ2-2; 13 bases are shared with TRBD2. The CDR3 is 17 amino acids. Germline V gives CDR1 KGHDR, CDR2 SFDVKD. With V trimmed by 2 bases and J by 7 bases, 6 bases remained unmatched. The CDR3 is CATSDSGLAGVIGELFF. CDR3 DNA: TGTGCCACCAGTGATTCTGGACTAGCGGGAGTTATCGGGGAGCTGTTTTTT.

This clonotype has at least ten counts. The V gene is TRBV7-9, the J gene TRBJ2-5, with D perhaps matching TRBD2 (5 bases). The V gene lost 3 bases and the J gene lost 5 bases, with 13 bases spanning the gap. CDR1 and CDR2 (germline): SEHNR, FQNEAQ (reference sequence). This CDR3 comprises 14 residues. CDR3 bases: TGTGCCAGCAGCTTGGCCCGACGGGGTGAGACCCAGTACTTC. The encoded protein is CASSLARRGETQYF. The full variable domain, with the rest looked up from reference TRBV7-9 and TRBJ2-5, is DTGVSQNPRHKITKRGQNVTFRCDPISEHNRLYWYRQTLGQGPEFLTYFQNEAQLEKSRLLSDRFSAERPKGSFSTLEIQRTEQGDSAMYLCASSLARRGETQYFGPGTRLLVL.

This clonotype has only a few counts. The gene calls are TRBV28 and TRBJ1-2, with 9 bases aligning to TRBD1. With V trimmed by 8 bases and J by 9 bases, 22 bases remained unmatched. CDR3 length: 17 residues. From germline, CDR1 is MDHEN and CDR2 SYDVKM. The CDR3 is CASSLGTGRRRGMSYTF. For the CDR3, the DNA is TGTGCCAGCTCGTTAGGGACAGGGCGGAGAAGGGGTATGAGCTACACCTTC.

This clonotype came up a few times. J is TRBJ2-7 and V is TRBV19; D might be TRBD1 or TRBD2, each matching 5 bases. V shed 3 bases and J shed 5 bases, with 14 bases lying between them. This CDR3 comprises 14 residues. Germline V lookup: CDR1 LNHDA, CDR2 SQIVND (reference sequence). Here the CDR3 DNA reads TGTGCCAGTAGTATTGGGGGATCGAGCGACGAGCAGTACTTC. Encoded protein: CASSIGGSSDEQYF.

The sample holds many counts of this clonotype. The chain recombines TRBV7-8 with TRBJ2-1, with TRBD2 matching 13 bases. There are 15 residues in the CDR3. Germline loops: CDR1 SGHVS, CDR2 FQNEAQ. The ends lost 6 bases at V and 8 bases at J; junction bases unmatched: 7. Here the CDR3 reads CASRYGLAGEDEQFF. CDR3 DNA sequence: TGTGCCAGCAGATACGGACTAGCGGGAGAAGATGAGCAGTTCTTC.

This clonotype was counted at least ten times. In DNA form, the CDR3 reads TGTGCCACCAGCAGAGGGAAACAGGGGGAGCAGTACTTC. It specifies CATSRGKQGEQYF. The V call is TRBV15, the J call TRBJ2-7; 7 bases are shared with TRBD1. Germline loops: CDR1 LNHNV, CDR2 YYDKDF (reference sequence). After removal of 1 base from V and 7 bases from J, the junction contained 4 bases not matched to a gene. The CDR3 covers 13 residues. The variable domain in full, with the rest retrieved from reference TRBV15 and TRBJ2-7, is DAMVIQNPRYQVTQFGKPVTLSCSQTLNHNVMYWYQQKSSQAPKLLFHYYDKDFNNEADTPDNFQSRRPNTSFCFLDIRSPGLGDTAMYLCATSRGKQGEQYFGPGTRLTVT.